These 28 T cell receptor beta chains were sequenced from one sample in a study of shared clonotypes between healthy human individuals. The assay was immunoSEQ multiplex PCR, and TCRdb's table has in-frame clones only and misses some. The table includes 2,500,000 or so clones, around 90% detected once. Sequencing was performed on naive CD4+ T cells sorted from blood. Subset of the sample: CD45RA+ positively selected. These receptors were obtained from a young man in good health.

The J gene is TRBJ2-2, the V gene TRBV5-1; D uncertain. The V gene lost 2 bases and the J gene lost 3 bases, with 11 bases spanning the gap. There are 15 residues in the CDR3. In germline, CDR1 is SGHRS, CDR2 YFSETQ. The CDR3 protein is CASSFHTWDTGELFF. The CDR3 region has the DNA TGCGCCAGCAGCTTCCACACGTGGGACACCGGGGAGCTGTTTTTT.

The chain employs TRBV5-5 and TRBJ1-2; D is perhaps TRBD1 (5 bases). The CDR3 is made up of 14 amino acids. V gave up 2 bases and J gave up 1 base, with 9 bases separating them. Germline V gene sequence: CDR1 SGHKS, CDR2 YYEKEE (reference sequence). Here the CDR3 DNA reads TGTGCCAGCAGCTTAGGGGAGGGTAACTATGGCTACACCTTC. It codes for CASSLGEGNYGYTF.

This clone was picked up one time. This chain uses TRBV18 with TRBJ1-1, with a weak D call TRBD1 (6 bases). Germline loops: CDR1 KGHSH, CDR2 LQKENI. V lost 0 bases, J lost 5 bases, and 13 bases lay in between. This CDR3 has 15 amino acids. CDR3 coding DNA: TGTGCCAGCTCACCACCCTCAGGGGCGCCGACTGAAGCTTTCTTT. Protein sequence: CASSPPSGAPTEAFF.

The chain uses TRBV7-3 and TRBJ1-5; a weak D match, TRBD1 (5 bases). Germline assignment: CDR1 SGHTA and CDR2 FQGTGA. This CDR3 contains 14 residues. Deletions cut 2 bases from V and 7 bases from J, with 12 bases between. This chain's CDR3 is CASSLSGGVQPQHF. The DNA of the CDR3 is TGTGCCAGCAGCTTATCTGGGGGGGTCCAGCCCCAGCATTTT.

V and J are TRBV14 and TRBJ1-2; 7 bases agree with TRBD1. Germline V gene data show CDR1 as SGHDN and CDR2 as FVKESK. CDR3 length equals 16 residues. V was clipped by 3 bases and J by 0 bases; unmatched bases: 7. The CDR3 loop is CASSHAGTESNYGYTF. The CDR3 DNA follows: TGTGCCAGCAGCCACGCCGGGACAGAGTCTAACTATGGCTACACCTTC.

This chain uses TRBV2 with TRBJ1-1, with TRBD1 matching over 10 bases. V lost 4 bases, J lost 4 bases, and 3 bases stayed unmatched. The length of the CDR3 is 14 residues. Germline V gene data show CDR1 as SNHLY and CDR2 as FYNNEI. In nucleotides, the CDR3 is TGTGCCAGCAGTGGACAGGGGGCGGGCACTGAAGCTTTCTTT. It encodes CASSGQGAGTEAFF.

V gene TRBV5-3 combines with J gene TRBJ2-5, with a tentative D call TRBD2 (7 bases). TRBV5-3 is labeled an ORF, and its function is uncertain. The length of the CDR3 is 19 residues. The V and J ends lost 5 bases and 2 bases respectively, with 28 bases between them. The CDR3 nucleotides are TGTGCCAGAAGACCTACCCCGCCAAGGGGGGGCGGGGAGCAAGAGACCCAGTACTTC. Translation: CARRPTPPRGGGEQETQYF.

J is TRBJ2-3 and V is TRBV7-2; D is undetermined. Germline V gene lookup returns CDR1 SGHTA and CDR2 FQGNSA. The V end was cut by 3 bases, the J end by 1 base, with 8 bases between. The CDR3 sequence is 14 residues long. This CDR3 is CASSFRAGTDTQYF. In DNA form, the CDR3 reads TGTGCCAGCAGCTTCCGGGCGGGCACAGATACGCAGTATTTT.

CDR3 coding DNA: TGTGCCATCACTTTGACGACCTCAAACACTGAAGCTTTCTTT. This gives the protein CAITLTTSNTEAFF. The chain recombines TRBV10-3 with TRBJ1-1; D ambiguous. Per the germline V gene, CDR1 is ENHRY and CDR2 is SYGVKD. This CDR3 spans 14 amino acids. V lost 7 bases and J 2 bases, leaving 14 bases between the germline ends.

The chain carries TRBV5-4 and TRBJ2-2, with TRBD1 matching 12 bases. Germline V gene data show CDR1 as SGHNT and CDR2 as YYREEE (reference sequence). Trimming at V came to 1 base and at J to 6 bases, leaving 4 bases not matched to a gene. The CDR3 contains 16 residues. The CDR3 loop reads CASSLPGQGAAGELFF. CDR3 DNA sequence: TGTGCCAGCAGCTTGCCGGGACAGGGGGCAGCCGGGGAGCTGTTTTTT.

CDR3 protein: CASSLWDPQGDTQYF. The CDR3 coding sequence is TGTGCCAGCAGTTTATGGGACCCCCAGGGAGATACGCAGTATTTT. The rearrangement joins TRBV27 to TRBJ2-3; D possibly uses TRBD1 or TRBD2 (5 bases each). In germline, CDR1 is MNHEY, CDR2 SMNVEV (reference sequence). The CDR3 is 15 amino acids. Trimming removed 1 base from V and 5 bases from J, with 13 bases in between.

About this clone itself: Other nucleotide sequences in the sample specify the same CDR3. The gene calls are TRBV18 and TRBJ2-7; 11 nucleotides line up with TRBD1. Germline lookup yields CDR1 KGHSH and CDR2 LQKENI. The CDR3 covers 15 residues. The V gene end was trimmed by 3 bases and the J gene end by 3 bases; junction bases not matched to a gene: 4. The CDR3 sequence: CASSPRGTGGYEQYF. CDR3 sequence (DNA): TGTGCCAGCTCACCCCGGGGGACAGGGGGCTACGAGCAGTACTTC.

The chain couples TRBV19 to TRBJ1-6, with 8 bases matching TRBD1. The germline gives CDR1 LNHDA, CDR2 SQIVND (reference sequence). After removal of 4 bases from V and 5 bases from J, the junction contained 4 bases not matched to a gene. This CDR3 has 15 amino acids. DNA for the CDR3: TGTGCCAGTAGTAGTCACAGGGGGAATAATTCACCCCTCCACTTT. It yields the protein CASSSHRGNNSPLHF.

The CDR3 protein is CASRSGQGTMEGYTF. The CDR3 DNA reads as TGTGCCAGCAGGTCGGGCCAGGGGACGATGGAAGGCTACACCTTC. The V gene is TRBV7-2, the J gene TRBJ1-2; TRBD1 is a possible D gene (6 bases). CDR1 is SGHTA and CDR2 is FQGNSA in the germline V gene. V lost 6 bases, J lost 8 bases, and 22 bases lay in between. There are 15 residues in the CDR3.

The DNA for the CDR3 is TGTGCCAGCAGCTTGGAGGGGGCCTTCTTCTTAACCGCCGGAGCTTTCTTT. It translates to CASSLEGAFFLTAGAFF. The rearrangement joins TRBV5-4 to TRBJ1-1, with 7 bases identical to TRBD1. Germline values: CDR1 SGHNT, CDR2 YYREEE (reference sequence). Losses at the gene ends were 0 bases for V and 10 bases for J; bases not matched to a gene: 18. This CDR3 is 17 amino acids long. Full variable domain (outside the CDR3, taken from reference TRBV5-4 and TRBJ1-1): ETGVTQSPTHLIKTRGQQVTLRCSSQSGHNTVSWYQQALGQGPQFIFQYYREEENGRGNFPPRFSGLQFPNYSSELNVNALELDDSALYLCASSLEGAFFLTAGAFFGQGTRLTVV.

This sequence joins TRBV10-2 and TRBJ2-7; D gene unclear. Germline V lookup: CDR1 WSHSY, CDR2 SAAADI. The CDR3 loop spans 11 amino acids. The V and J ends lost 5 bases and 5 bases respectively, with 7 bases between them. The CDR3 coding sequence is TGCGCCAGCAGTTACGCGGACGAGCAGTACTTC. It is translated as CASSYADEQYF.

This clone has ten or more counts. Other DNA sequences in this sample translate to the same CDR3. J is TRBJ2-7 and V is TRBV5-1; 7 bases fit TRBD2. V gave up 3 bases and J gave up 1 base; unmatched junction bases: 4. This CDR3 comprises 14 residues. CDR1 is SGHRS and CDR2 is YFSETQ in the germline V gene. Here the CDR3 DNA reads TGCGCCAGCAGCTCCTCCGGGGGGTCCTACGAGCAGTACTTC. It specifies CASSSSGGSYEQYF.

J is TRBJ1-6 and V is TRBV6-4, with no clear D. Trimming left V 6 bases short and J 5 bases short, with 14 bases between. In germline, CDR1 is MRHNA, CDR2 SNTAGT. The CDR3 length is 15 residues. The CDR3 coding sequence is TGTGCCAGCAGCGAGAACGTTGCCGATAATTCACCCCTCCACTTT. It encodes CASSENVADNSPLHF.

This chain joins TRBV18 and TRBJ2-7; D call uncertain. V was cut by 5 bases and J by 6 bases, with 14 bases left in between. The CDR3 runs to 13 residues. Germline V gene data show CDR1 as KGHSH and CDR2 as LQKENI. CDR3 protein: CASSAIPSGEQYF. CDR3 DNA sequence: TGTGCCAGCTCAGCGATTCCTTCTGGCGAGCAGTACTTC.

Concerning this clone: Other DNA sequences from this sample encode an identical CDR3 as well. This chain uses TRBV30 with TRBJ1-1, with D uncertain. Trimming stripped 0 bases from V and 0 bases from J, with 2 bases between. The CDR3 contains 12 residues. The germline CDR1 and CDR2 sequences are GTSNPN and SVGIG (reference sequence). This chain's CDR3 is CAWSVVNTEAFF. In DNA form, the CDR3 reads TGTGCCTGGAGTGTCGTGAACACTGAAGCTTTCTTT.

This chain uses TRBV10-3 with TRBJ2-7; weak D call: TRBD2 (5 bases). Trimming took 5 bases from V and 6 from J, leaving 11 bases between them. The germline CDR1 and CDR2 sequences are ENHRY and SYGVKD. This CDR3 region has 12 residues. CDR3: CAISPGLGEQYF. The CDR3, as DNA: TGTGCCATCAGTCCCGGACTCGGCGAGCAGTACTTC.

The chain links TRBV6-4 to TRBJ1-5, with 9 bases matching TRBD1. CDR1 and CDR2 (germline): MRHNA, SNTAGT. The CDR3 spans 15 residues. The V gene end was trimmed by 7 bases and the J gene end by 5 bases; junction bases not matched to a gene: 9. As DNA, the CDR3 is TGTGCCAGCACTAGGACAGGGGTGATTTATCAGCCCCAGCATTTT. It codes for CASTRTGVIYQPQHF.

Only one count was recorded for this clone. The chain couples TRBV19 to TRBJ2-3; the D is unclear. The V and J ends lost 2 bases and 1 base respectively, with 16 bases between them. This CDR3 has 17 amino acids. CDR1 and CDR2 from the germline V gene are LNHDA and SQIVND (reference sequence). The CDR3 region has the DNA TGTGCCAGTAGTATAAGGGTTCTTAACACAGGCACAGATACGCAGTATTTT. It translates to CASSIRVLNTGTDTQYF.

In regard to this clone: Distinct nucleotide sequences in the sample also encode this CDR3. V usage is TRBV10-3 and J usage is TRBJ1-2; D is perhaps TRBD1 (5 bases). This CDR3 is 12 amino acids long. V lost 2 bases and J 4 bases, leaving 5 bases between the germline ends. The V gene's germline CDR1 is ENHRY and CDR2 SYGVKD. CDR3 region: CAISEDSYGYTF. The CDR3 region has the DNA TGTGCCATCAGTGAGGACAGCTATGGCTACACCTTC.

A note on this clone: The sample holds other DNA sequences that translate to the same CDR3. The rearrangement joins TRBV5-4 to TRBJ2-7, with D perhaps matching TRBD1 (5 bases). Trimming cost V 7 bases and J 1 base, with 18 bases left between them. The CDR3 sequence is 15 residues long. Germline CDR1 is SGHNT and CDR2 is YYREEE (reference sequence). In DNA form, the CDR3 reads TGTGCCAGCGCGTTTCTGGCAGGGTCTTCCTACGAGCAGTACTTC. Translation: CASAFLAGSSYEQYF.

This clone was observed once. This chain links TRBV28 with TRBJ2-1; TRBD1 is a possible D gene (6 bases). Per germline, CDR1 MDHEN and CDR2 SYDVKM. Trimming removed 4 bases at V and 1 base at J, with 14 bases between. The length of the CDR3 is 16 residues. CDR3 residues: CASSWLGAGSYNEQFF. In DNA form, the CDR3 reads TGTGCCAGCAGTTGGTTGGGGGCTGGGTCCTACAATGAGCAGTTCTTC.

Turning to this clone: The same CDR3 also results from other DNA sequences found in this sample. This rearrangement joins TRBV29-1 to TRBJ1-1; D remains unclear. V lost 3 bases and J 2 bases, leaving 10 bases between the germline ends. CDR3 size: 13 residues. The germline CDR1 and CDR2 sequences are SQVTM and ANQGSEA. CDR3 DNA sequence: TGCAGCGTTGACGGGAGCTTAAACACTGAAGCTTTCTTT. Its protein is CSVDGSLNTEAFF.

V usage is TRBV28 and J usage is TRBJ1-5, with D perhaps matching TRBD1 (6 bases). Trimming took 8 bases from V and 0 from J, leaving 14 bases between them. The CDR3 is 15 amino acids. The V gene's germline CDR1 is MDHEN and CDR2 SYDVKM. The CDR3 coding sequence is TGTGCCAGCGGTTCGGACAGATATAGCAATCAGCCCCAGCATTTT. Its protein is CASGSDRYSNQPQHF.